The rows below give T cell receptor beta chains drawn from one sample of a study of T cells in Graves' hyperthyroidism and ophthalmopathy. TCRdb independently ran MiXCR on the multiplex PCR reads; one entry per CDR3 protein. The sample holds approximately 600,000 distinct CDR3 sequences, around 20% seen once. The sequenced material came from blood. All receptors derive from a man aged 25 to 40 with Graves' ophthalmopathy. CDR3s include the opening cysteine and the closing phenylalanine or tryptophan. Fields, in order: J gene, D gene, clone size, V gene, CDR3 protein, CDR3 DNA. D genes are given only for firm matches. Size values are once, few and many counts, or a class for expanded clones, and some rows have none.

>TRBJ2-2|NA|few|TRBV2
CASGVSPNTGELFF
TGTGCCAGTGGAGTCAGCCCGAACACCGGGGAGCTGTTTTTT
>TRBJ2-7|NA|NA|TRBV7-9
CASSFSHIKGEQYF
TGTGCCAGCAGCTTCTCCCATATTAAGGGGGAGCAGTACTTC
>TRBJ2-7|TRBD1|many|TRBV2
CASSPDRGAEQYF
TGTGCCAGCAGTCCAGACAGGGGGGCCGAGCAGTACTTC
>TRBJ1-4|NA|NA|TRBV7-2
CASSLMPSTNEKLFF
TGTGCCAGCAGCTTAATGCCGTCAACTAATGAAAAACTGTTTTTT
>TRBJ2-3|TRBD2|NA|TRBV27
CASSPFRTSDTDTQYF
TGTGCCAGCAGTCCCTTCCGGACTAGCGACACAGATACGCAGTATTTT
>TRBJ2-7|NA|few|TRBV10-3
CAISESHASYEQYF
TGTGCCATCAGTGAGTCGCACGCATCCTACGAGCAGTACTTC
>TRBJ1-4|NA|many|TRBV5-1
CASSSGQSTTNEKLFF
TGCGCCAGCAGCTCCGGACAGTCTACAACTAATGAAAAACTGTTTTTT
>TRBJ2-7|TRBD2|once|TRBV20-1
CSARSILAGAYEQYF
TGCAGTGCTAGATCTATACTAGCGGGAGCCTACGAGCAGTACTTC
>TRBJ1-2|NA|many|TRBV28
CASSRDFNYGYTF
TGTGCCAGCAGCAGGGACTTTAACTATGGCTACACCTTC
>TRBJ2-3|TRBD1|few|TRBV9
CASTRKGQGVADTQYF
TGTGCCAGCACCCGAAAGGGGCAGGGGGTGGCAGATACGCAGTATTTT
>TRBJ2-2|TRBD2|few|TRBV7-3
CASSPTGTSSGELFF
TGTGCCAGCAGCCCCACCGGGACTAGCAGCGGGGAGCTGTTTTTT
>TRBJ2-7|NA|few|TRBV7-6
CASSLDPGNGYEQYF
TGTGCCAGCAGCTTAGATCCAGGGAACGGATACGAGCAGTACTTC
>TRBJ1-2|NA|few|TRBV5-1
CASRGGTYGYTF
TGCGCCAGCAGGGGAGGGACCTATGGCTACACCTTC
>TRBJ2-1|TRBD2|many|TRBV20-1
CSAKSGTSYNEQFF
TGCAGTGCTAAAAGCGGGACGTCCTACAATGAGCAGTTCTTC
>TRBJ2-7|TRBD2|NA|TRBV27
CASRREGYEQYF
TGTGCCAGCAGACGGGAGGGATACGAGCAGTACTTC
>TRBJ2-1|NA|few|TRBV6-6
CASSYSPPTGLYNEQFF
TGTGCCAGCAGTTACTCTCCCCCAACGGGGCTTTACAATGAGCAGTTCTTC
>TRBJ1-1|NA|few|TRBV3-1
CASSFITGSREAFF
TGTGCCAGCAGCTTTATAACAGGGTCCCGTGAAGCTTTCTTT
>TRBJ2-1|NA|few|TRBV10-3
CAISDDQIGGNEQFF
TGTGCCATCAGTGATGATCAGATAGGGGGCAATGAGCAGTTCTTC
>TRBJ1-2|NA|NA|TRBV5-6
CASSLALTLPFNYGYTF
TGTGCCAGCAGCTTGGCGTTGACTCTCCCGTTCAACTATGGCTACACCTTC
>TRBJ2-1|NA|NA|TRBV27
CASSIWTRRDEQFF
TGTGCCAGCAGTATTTGGACCCGGAGGGATGAGCAGTTCTTC
>TRBJ1-2|NA|many|TRBV12-3/TRBV12-4
CASSYREGYTF
TGTGCCAGCAGTTACAGGGAAGGCTACACCTTC
>TRBJ1-4|NA|few|TRBV25-1
CASSDNIGVGEKLFF
TGTGCCAGCAGTGATAATATAGGTGTTGGTGAAAAACTGTTTTTT
>TRBJ2-7|TRBD1|few|TRBV15
CATSREQGGYEQYF
TGTGCCACCAGCAGAGAACAGGGGGGATACGAGCAGTACTTC
>TRBJ2-1|NA|NA|TRBV30
CAWSQGLPKYNEQFF
TGTGCCTGGAGTCAAGGTCTCCCGAAATACAATGAGCAGTTCTTC
>TRBJ1-3|NA|few|TRBV5-1
CASSLDIGNTIYF
TGCGCCAGCAGCTTGGACATCGGAAACACCATATATTTT